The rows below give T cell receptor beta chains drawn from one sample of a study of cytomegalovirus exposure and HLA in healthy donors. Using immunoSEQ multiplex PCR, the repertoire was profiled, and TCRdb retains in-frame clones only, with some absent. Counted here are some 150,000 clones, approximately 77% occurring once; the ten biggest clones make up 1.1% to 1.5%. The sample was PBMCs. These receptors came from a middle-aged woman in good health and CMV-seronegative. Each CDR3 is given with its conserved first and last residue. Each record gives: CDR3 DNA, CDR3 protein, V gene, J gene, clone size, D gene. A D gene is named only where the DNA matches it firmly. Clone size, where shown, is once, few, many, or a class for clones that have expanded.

CDR3 DNA: TGCAGTGTTCGAGCCCGATACGAGCAGTACTTC
CDR3 protein: CSVRARYEQYF
V gene: TRBV20-1
J gene: TRBJ2-7
clone size: NA
D gene: NA

CDR3 DNA: TGCGCCAGCAGCTTCCAGGGAAAGCCCACAGATACGCAGTATTTT
CDR3 protein: CASSFQGKPTDTQYF
V gene: TRBV5-1
J gene: TRBJ2-3
clone size: NA
D gene: NA

CDR3 DNA: TGTGCCAGCTCACCCCGGGACAGTAACTATGGCTACACCTTC
CDR3 protein: CASSPRDSNYGYTF
V gene: TRBV18
J gene: TRBJ1-2
clone size: NA
D gene: TRBD1

CDR3 DNA: TGCGCCAGCAGCCAAGAGCCGGGGAGCGAGCAGTACTTC
CDR3 protein: CASSQEPGSEQYF
V gene: TRBV4-3
J gene: TRBJ2-7
clone size: NA
D gene: NA

CDR3 DNA: TGTGCCAGCAGCGTAGGACATCCTAACACTGAAGCTTTCTTT
CDR3 protein: CASSVGHPNTEAFF
V gene: TRBV7-9
J gene: TRBJ1-1
clone size: NA
D gene: NA

CDR3 DNA: TGCGCCAGCAGCCACCCGACAGGGCTCTTCGGCAATCAGCCCCAGCATTTT
CDR3 protein: CASSHPTGLFGNQPQHF
V gene: TRBV4-1
J gene: TRBJ1-5
clone size: NA
D gene: TRBD1

CDR3 DNA: TGTGCCACCAGCAGAAGCCACAGGGCGGTGGGGGCTTTCTTT
CDR3 protein: CATSRSHRAVGAFF
V gene: TRBV15
J gene: TRBJ1-1
clone size: NA
D gene: NA

CDR3 DNA: TGTGCCTGGATCACTTCAGGGGGCGGCTACACCTTC
CDR3 protein: CAWITSGGGYTF
V gene: TRBV30
J gene: TRBJ1-2
clone size: NA
D gene: TRBD1

CDR3 DNA: TGTGCCAGCAGCCCCCGGTCGCAGGGAAGGAATGAAAAACTGTTTTTT
CDR3 protein: CASSPRSQGRNEKLFF
V gene: TRBV7-2
J gene: TRBJ1-4
clone size: NA
D gene: NA

CDR3 DNA: TGTGCCAGCAGTTACCCTTCAGGACATCGGGCCGGGGAGCTGTTTTTT
CDR3 protein: CASSYPSGHRAGELFF
V gene: TRBV6-5
J gene: TRBJ2-2
clone size: NA
D gene: NA

CDR3 DNA: TGTGCCAGCAGTCCCGCGGGGAGCAATCAGCCCCAGCATTTT
CDR3 protein: CASSPAGSNQPQHF
V gene: TRBV27
J gene: TRBJ1-5
clone size: NA
D gene: NA

CDR3 DNA: TGCGCCAGCAGCCAAGAAGCGGGGGGACACCCCGCCACAGATACGCAGTATTTT
CDR3 protein: CASSQEAGGHPATDTQYF
V gene: TRBV4-1
J gene: TRBJ2-3
clone size: NA
D gene: TRBD2

CDR3 DNA: TGTGCCAGCAGCTTGAGGGTGAGCTCCTACGAGCAGTACTTC
CDR3 protein: CASSLRVSSYEQYF
V gene: TRBV7-8
J gene: TRBJ2-7
clone size: once
D gene: NA

CDR3 DNA: TGCAGCGCCGGAGGGTATCAGCCCCAGCATTTT
CDR3 protein: CSAGGYQPQHF
V gene: TRBV29-1
J gene: TRBJ1-5
clone size: NA
D gene: NA

CDR3 DNA: TGTGCCAGCAATCCACAGGGGACCTACTACGAGCAGTACTTC
CDR3 protein: CASNPQGTYYEQYF
V gene: TRBV2
J gene: TRBJ2-7
clone size: NA
D gene: TRBD1

CDR3 DNA: TGTGCCAGCAGTCCCAGCCCGATGGACTCTTTACATTCACCCCTCCACTTT
CDR3 protein: CASSPSPMDSLHSPLHF
V gene: TRBV2
J gene: TRBJ1-6
clone size: NA
D gene: NA

CDR3 DNA: TGCGCCAGCAGCTTGGACTTTTCTAGCGGGGGTTTCTTC
CDR3 protein: CASSLDFSSGGFF
V gene: TRBV5-1
J gene: TRBJ2-1
clone size: NA
D gene: TRBD2

CDR3 DNA: TGCAGCGTTTACGGTGCCTACGAGCAGTACTTC
CDR3 protein: CSVYGAYEQYF
V gene: TRBV29-1
J gene: TRBJ2-7
clone size: NA
D gene: NA

CDR3 DNA: TGTGCCAGCAGCTTAAGGGGGACTGGGGCCAACGTCCTGACTTTC
CDR3 protein: CASSLRGTGANVLTF
V gene: TRBV7-8
J gene: TRBJ2-6
clone size: NA
D gene: NA

CDR3 DNA: TGTGCCAGCAGCCTGAGGACAGGCCCTCGGGGCACTGAAGCTTTCTTT
CDR3 protein: CASSLRTGPRGTEAFF
V gene: TRBV5-6
J gene: TRBJ1-1
clone size: once
D gene: TRBD1

CDR3 DNA: TGTGCCAGCAGTCAGACAGGGGCCAGGTCCTACGAGCAGTACTTC
CDR3 protein: CASSQTGARSYEQYF
V gene: TRBV28
J gene: TRBJ2-7
clone size: NA
D gene: TRBD1

CDR3 DNA: TGTGCCAGTAGTTACTCTACAGGGGGCGCGTATGGCTACACCTTC
CDR3 protein: CASSYSTGGAYGYTF
V gene: TRBV19
J gene: TRBJ1-2
clone size: NA
D gene: TRBD1

CDR3 DNA: TGTGCCACCAGCAGAGAAGGGGGCCAGCCCCAGCATTTT
CDR3 protein: CATSREGGQPQHF
V gene: TRBV15
J gene: TRBJ1-5
clone size: NA
D gene: TRBD1

CDR3 DNA: TGTGCCAGCAGTGAGTTTTACAGTCAGAACACTGAAGCTTTCTTT
CDR3 protein: CASSEFYSQNTEAFF
V gene: TRBV2
J gene: TRBJ1-1
clone size: NA
D gene: NA

CDR3 DNA: TGTGCCAGTACGGGACAGGGGGCTTACTATGGCTACACCTTC
CDR3 protein: CASTGQGAYYGYTF
V gene: TRBV6-1
J gene: TRBJ1-2
clone size: once
D gene: TRBD1

CDR3 DNA: TGCAGCGTTTCCCTCACAACGGGGAAGGGTTTCTTT
CDR3 protein: CSVSLTTGKGFF
V gene: TRBV29-1
J gene: TRBJ1-1
clone size: NA
D gene: NA

CDR3 DNA: TGTGCCAGCAGTTACTTTCCGGACAGGCGATACGAGCAGTACTTC
CDR3 protein: CASSYFPDRRYEQYF
V gene: TRBV6-6
J gene: TRBJ2-7
clone size: NA
D gene: TRBD1

CDR3 DNA: TGCGCCAGCAGCCAAGATCTCCTGAGCGTTATCAGGGCCAACGTCCTGACTTTC
CDR3 protein: CASSQDLLSVIRANVLTF
V gene: TRBV4-3
J gene: TRBJ2-6
clone size: few
D gene: NA

CDR3 DNA: TGCGCCAGCAGCCTTCAAATCGAGACAGGGGACCGGGGGGCAGGATGGCCCCAGCATTTT
CDR3 protein: CASSLQIETGDRGAGWPQHF
V gene: TRBV4-3
J gene: TRBJ1-5
clone size: NA
D gene: TRBD1

CDR3 DNA: TGTGCTAGCAGCTTATCGGCGGGGGGGCCCGACAATGAGCAGTTCTTC
CDR3 protein: CASSLSAGGPDNEQFF
V gene: TRBV7-7
J gene: TRBJ2-1
clone size: NA
D gene: TRBD2

CDR3 DNA: TGTGCCAGCACCCAAGCGGCAGGGGGCAATGAAAAACTGTTTTTT
CDR3 protein: CASTQAAGGNEKLFF
V gene: TRBV6-1
J gene: TRBJ1-4
clone size: NA
D gene: TRBD1

CDR3 DNA: TGCGCCAGCCGCACCCGGGGGGGGCAGTTAGGAGATGAGCAGTTCTTC
CDR3 protein: CASRTRGGQLGDEQFF
V gene: TRBV10-2
J gene: TRBJ2-1
clone size: NA
D gene: TRBD2

CDR3 DNA: TGTGCCAGCAGCCGGGGGGACAGGGGGCCGTGGGGCTCTGGAAACACCATATATTTT
CDR3 protein: CASSRGDRGPWGSGNTIYF
V gene: TRBV5-6
J gene: TRBJ1-3
clone size: NA
D gene: TRBD1

CDR3 DNA: TGTGCCAGCAGCTGGACAGAGGAGAAGCCCCAGCATTTT
CDR3 protein: CASSWTEEKPQHF
V gene: TRBV7-8
J gene: TRBJ1-5
clone size: once
D gene: NA

CDR3 DNA: TGTGCCAGCAGCCCTGACAGGAACACCGGGGAGCTGTTTTTT
CDR3 protein: CASSPDRNTGELFF
V gene: TRBV11-3
J gene: TRBJ2-2
clone size: NA
D gene: NA

CDR3 DNA: TGTGCCAGCAATAGTCAGGGGGGAGAGACCCAGTACTTC
CDR3 protein: CASNSQGGETQYF
V gene: TRBV2
J gene: TRBJ2-5
clone size: NA
D gene: NA

CDR3 DNA: TGTGCCAGCAGTCCGCCCACCGGGGGATATCGCAATCAGCCCCAGCATTTT
CDR3 protein: CASSPPTGGYRNQPQHF
V gene: TRBV7-2
J gene: TRBJ1-5
clone size: NA
D gene: NA

CDR3 DNA: TGTGCCAGTAGTATGGACCAGGGGGCTGAAGCTTTCTTT
CDR3 protein: CASSMDQGAEAFF
V gene: TRBV19
J gene: TRBJ1-1
clone size: once
D gene: TRBD1

CDR3 DNA: TGTGCCAGCAGTTACTCGAGGAATAGCAATCAGCCCCAGCATTTT
CDR3 protein: CASSYSRNSNQPQHF
V gene: TRBV6-5
J gene: TRBJ1-5
clone size: NA
D gene: NA

CDR3 DNA: TGTGCCAGCTCCGCGAGCAGGGCTGAAAACACCATATATTTT
CDR3 protein: CASSASRAENTIYF
V gene: TRBV18
J gene: TRBJ1-3
clone size: NA
D gene: NA

CDR3 DNA: TGTGCCAGCAGTTGGGGGGAAGGGTATGGCTACACCTTC
CDR3 protein: CASSWGEGYGYTF
V gene: TRBV6-1
J gene: TRBJ1-2
clone size: once
D gene: NA

CDR3 DNA: TGTGCCAGCAGTTGGGGCGGGGACAGGGGTGGCTACACCTTC
CDR3 protein: CASSWGGDRGGYTF
V gene: TRBV2
J gene: TRBJ1-2
clone size: NA
D gene: TRBD1

CDR3 DNA: TGTGCCACCAGCAAAGCCACCTACACTGAAGCTTTCTTT
CDR3 protein: CATSKATYTEAFF
V gene: TRBV15
J gene: TRBJ1-1
clone size: NA
D gene: NA

CDR3 DNA: TGCGCCAGCAGCCAAGAGATACAGGGGCATTCACCCCTCCACTTT
CDR3 protein: CASSQEIQGHSPLHF
V gene: TRBV4-3
J gene: TRBJ1-6
clone size: NA
D gene: TRBD1

CDR3 DNA: TGTGCCATCAGTGTGGACAGGGGGCGAACTGAAGCTTTCTTT
CDR3 protein: CAISVDRGRTEAFF
V gene: TRBV10-3
J gene: TRBJ1-1
clone size: NA
D gene: TRBD1

CDR3 DNA: TGTGCCAGCAGCTTAGGTACAGGCACCTACGAGCAGTACTTC
CDR3 protein: CASSLGTGTYEQYF
V gene: TRBV7-2
J gene: TRBJ2-7
clone size: NA
D gene: NA

CDR3 DNA: TGTGCCAGCAGTTTACGGGGGGCGATGACTGTTGAAAAACTGTTTTTT
CDR3 protein: CASSLRGAMTVEKLFF
V gene: TRBV28
J gene: TRBJ1-4
clone size: NA
D gene: NA

CDR3 DNA: TGTGCCAGCAGTTTGGGACAGGCTAAGAACACTGAAGCTTTCTTT
CDR3 protein: CASSLGQAKNTEAFF
V gene: TRBV6-5
J gene: TRBJ1-1
clone size: few
D gene: TRBD1

CDR3 DNA: TGTGCCAGCAGCCTTATGTCCTACAATGAGCAGTTCTTC
CDR3 protein: CASSLMSYNEQFF
V gene: TRBV9
J gene: TRBJ2-1
clone size: few
D gene: NA

CDR3 DNA: TGCAGTGCTAGACCCGCTAAGTTCTTC
CDR3 protein: CSARPAKFF
V gene: TRBV20-1
J gene: TRBJ2-1
clone size: few
D gene: NA

CDR3 DNA: TGTGCCAGCAGCGTAGGACAGGGGGCCATCGGCAAAAACATTCAGTACTTC
CDR3 protein: CASSVGQGAIGKNIQYF
V gene: TRBV9
J gene: TRBJ2-4
clone size: NA
D gene: TRBD1

CDR3 DNA: TGTGCCAGCAGCCCCAGACTAGCGGGGGGCCTAGAGACCCAGTACTTC
CDR3 protein: CASSPRLAGGLETQYF
V gene: TRBV9
J gene: TRBJ2-5
clone size: few
D gene: TRBD2

CDR3 DNA: TGCGCCAGCAGCCAAGTCAGGGCTAATGAAAAACTGTTTTTT
CDR3 protein: CASSQVRANEKLFF
V gene: TRBV4-1
J gene: TRBJ1-4
clone size: NA
D gene: NA

CDR3 DNA: TGCGCCAGCAGCCCCCTAAGCGGGGGCGTGGCAGATACGCAGTATTTT
CDR3 protein: CASSPLSGGVADTQYF
V gene: TRBV5-1
J gene: TRBJ2-3
clone size: NA
D gene: TRBD2

CDR3 DNA: TGTGCCAGCCGCCAACAGGGGTATCCTGGAAACACCATATATTTT
CDR3 protein: CASRQQGYPGNTIYF
V gene: TRBV2
J gene: TRBJ1-3
clone size: NA
D gene: TRBD1

CDR3 DNA: TGTGCCAGCAGCACCCGACAGGGGGCCGACGAGCAGTACTTC
CDR3 protein: CASSTRQGADEQYF
V gene: TRBV7-9
J gene: TRBJ2-7
clone size: NA
D gene: TRBD1

CDR3 DNA: TGTGCCAGCACCATGGGGGGGGGCGCATCCAAGAATTCACCCCTCCACTTT
CDR3 protein: CASTMGGGASKNSPLHF
V gene: TRBV28
J gene: TRBJ1-6
clone size: NA
D gene: NA

CDR3 DNA: TGTGCCAGCAGTTACTTTCAGGGGAGTAATGAAAAACTGTTTTTT
CDR3 protein: CASSYFQGSNEKLFF
V gene: TRBV6-5
J gene: TRBJ1-4
clone size: NA
D gene: NA

CDR3 DNA: TGTGCCAGCAGCGCTCAGGGGGTCGGCACTGAAGCTTTCTTT
CDR3 protein: CASSAQGVGTEAFF
V gene: TRBV5-4
J gene: TRBJ1-1
clone size: NA
D gene: TRBD1

CDR3 DNA: TGTGCCAGCAGCGGCGCCGGGAACACTGAAGCTTTCTTT
CDR3 protein: CASSGAGNTEAFF
V gene: TRBV9
J gene: TRBJ1-1
clone size: few
D gene: NA